The source of this TCR beta chain is a study of cytomegalovirus exposure and HLA in healthy donors. PCR amplification relied on 60 Vbeta primers (plus 13 Jbeta primers). Clones were sequenced by immunoSEQ multiplex PCR, and TCRdb holds only the in-frame ones, with some missing. The table lists under 150,000 clones, around 79% of them singletons, with more than 1.1% in the top ten. Study-wide findings and caveats: Rare TCR sequences predominated, though certain public TCRs were found in many donors. Presence/absence analyses took donor sequencing depth as roughly uniform. Later analysis revealed greater clonal expansion in HLA-associated TCR beta chains than in equally common others.

Notes on this clone: Its antigen remains unidentified.

Trimming removed 6 bases from V and 9 bases from J, with 14 bases in between. This CDR3 spans 12 amino acids. Germline CDR1 and CDR2: ENHRY and SYGVKD. This clonotype originated in a woman aged 40 to 50 in good health and CMV-seronegative. J is TRBJ2-5 and V is TRBV10-3; a possible D gene is TRBD2 (7 bases). The sample consisted of PBMCs. The CDR3: CAIRGEGVAQYF. CDR3 nucleotide sequence: TGTGCCATCAGGGGGGAGGGGGTGGCCCAGTACTTC.